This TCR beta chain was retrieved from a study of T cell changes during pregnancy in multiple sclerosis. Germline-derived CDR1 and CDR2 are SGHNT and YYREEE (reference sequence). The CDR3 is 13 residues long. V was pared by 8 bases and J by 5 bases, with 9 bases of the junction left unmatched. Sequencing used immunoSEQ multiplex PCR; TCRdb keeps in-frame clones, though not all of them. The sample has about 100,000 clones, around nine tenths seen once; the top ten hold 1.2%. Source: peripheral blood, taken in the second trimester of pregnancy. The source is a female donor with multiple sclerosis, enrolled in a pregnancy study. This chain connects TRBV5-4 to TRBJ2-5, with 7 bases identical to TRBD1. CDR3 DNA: TGTGCCAGGGGGACAGCCTCAAGGGAGACCCAGTACTTC. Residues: CARGTASRETQYF.